A single sample is the source of the 26 T cell receptor beta chains below, sequenced in a study of CD8 T cells in ankylosing spondylitis. TCRdb reprocessed the 5' RACE reads via MiXCR and lists one record per CDR3 protein. Here the sample spans roughly 100,000 distinct CDR3 sequences, about 8.3% being singletons. The sample consisted of blood, either unsorted or a sorted T cell fraction (not recorded which). The source is a male donor with ankylosing spondylitis or in good health (not recorded which).

Ten or more counts support this clonotype. The J gene is TRBJ2-3, the V gene TRBV4-3; D is perhaps TRBD2 (5 bases). Germline assignment: CDR1 LGHNA and CDR2 YSLEER. Deletions cut 2 bases from V and 5 bases from J, with 5 bases between. The CDR3 spans 12 residues. CDR3: CASSQTRDTQYF. The CDR3 DNA follows: TGCGCCAGCAGCCAAACTAGAGATACGCAGTATTTT.

The table lists this clonotype with many counts. The chain couples TRBV5-1 to TRBJ2-2; tentatively, D is TRBD1 (6 bases). The CDR3 extends over 14 amino acids. V lost 2 bases to trimming and J lost 1 base, with 6 bases between them. The germline gives CDR1 SGHRS, CDR2 YFSETQ. Here the CDR3 DNA reads TGCGCCAGCAGCTTACAGGGGAACACCGGGGAGCTGTTTTTT. This translates into CASSLQGNTGELFF.

As to this clonotype: A read error may be the cause here, since a much bigger clone is one base away. The V and J genes are TRBV5-8 and TRBJ1-1; tentatively, D is TRBD1 (5 bases). Germline lookup yields CDR1 SGHTS and CDR2 YDEGEE. V lost 4 bases and J lost 10, with 17 bases in between. This CDR3 region has 13 residues. The CDR3 DNA reads TGTGCCAGCAGCCTGCGGGGGGGGACCACAGCTTTCTTT. Translating gives CASSLRGGTTAFF.

The sample holds many counts of this clonotype. The gene calls are TRBV4-3 and TRBJ2-5; tentative D call: TRBD2 (6 bases). V was clipped by 2 bases and J by 7 bases, with 20 bases between them. The length of the CDR3 is 16 residues. Germline CDR1 and CDR2: LGHNA and YSLEER. The chain's CDR3 is CASSQMPSTSRVTQYF. In DNA form, the CDR3 reads TGCGCCAGCAGCCAAATGCCTTCGACTAGTAGGGTGACCCAGTACTTC.

There are many counts of this clonotype. The chain recombines TRBV5-1 with TRBJ2-1; D is unresolved. Trimming removed 0 bases at V and 6 bases at J, with 13 bases between. Per the germline V gene, CDR1 is SGHRS and CDR2 is YFSETQ. This CDR3 has 15 residues. The CDR3 loop reads CASSLGLLSSNEQFF. The CDR3, as DNA: TGCGCCAGCAGCTTGGGACTCCTTAGCAGCAATGAGCAGTTCTTC.

This clonotype has at least ten counts. V gene TRBV20-1 combines with J gene TRBJ1-5; 8 bases fit TRBD1. The CDR3 is 13 amino acids. Per germline, CDR1 DFQATT and CDR2 SNEGSKA (reference sequence). V shed 6 bases, J shed 3 bases, and the junction held 4 bases outside the gene matches. DNA of the CDR3: TGCAGTGCCTTGACAGGGGTCAATCAGCCCCAGCATTTT. Protein: CSALTGVNQPQHF.

This clonotype was seen at least ten times. The chain carries TRBV3-1 and TRBJ1-1; 8 nucleotides align to TRBD1. Germline loops: CDR1 LGHDT, CDR2 YNNKEL (reference sequence). This CDR3 is 13 amino acids long. V trimming: 6 bases; J trimming: 4 bases; junction bases outside the gene matches: 4. This chain's CDR3 is CASSLTGGTEAFF. CDR3 nucleotides: TGTGCCAGCAGTCTTACAGGGGGCACTGAAGCTTTCTTT.

At least ten counts were recorded for this clonotype. The chain employs TRBV2 and TRBJ2-7; a possible D gene is TRBD1 (5 bases). The V gene's germline CDR1 is SNHLY and CDR2 FYNNEI. V gave up 4 bases and J gave up 5 bases, with 12 bases separating them. The CDR3 sequence is 13 residues long. CDR3 residues: CASSGTLYNEQYF. The CDR3 DNA reads TGTGCCAGCAGTGGGACACTTTACAACGAGCAGTACTTC.

This clonotype was recorded at least ten times. The chain is built from TRBV29-1 and TRBJ2-3; TRBD1 agrees at 11 bases. The CDR3 sequence is 15 residues long. V shed 8 bases, J shed 3 bases, and the junction held 10 bases outside the gene matches. In germline, CDR1 is SQVTM, CDR2 ANQGSEA. DNA for the CDR3: TGCAGCTACCGGGGGACAGGGGGTTTTACAGATACGCAGTATTTT. This codes for CSYRGTGGFTDTQYF.

This chain joins TRBV12-3 or TRBV12-4 and TRBJ2-3; D is perhaps TRBD2 (5 bases). The CDR3 loop spans 14 amino acids. Trimming removed 4 bases at V and 1 base at J, with 9 bases between. CDR3 nucleotide sequence: TGTGCCAGCAGTTGGGGAGTGGGCACAGATACGCAGTATTTT. This gives the protein CASSWGVGTDTQYF.

This clonotype was counted many times. The chain combines TRBV11-3 with TRBJ2-1; D remains unclear. This CDR3 is 16 amino acids long. V was shortened by 5 bases and J by 1 base, with 15 bases between the two germline ends. Germline values: CDR1 SGHNT, CDR2 YENEEA. The CDR3 DNA reads TGTGCCAGCAGCCCAAGCTGCCTGGATTCCTACAATGAGCAGTTCTTC. Protein product: CASSPSCLDSYNEQFF.

This clonotype was picked up many times. The rearrangement uses TRBV12-3 or TRBV12-4 and TRBJ2-1; the match to TRBD2 covers 7 bases. This CDR3 has 14 amino acids. The ends lost 6 bases at V and 5 bases at J; junction bases unmatched: 7. CDR3 bases: TGTGCCAGCAGCTCGATCCTAGCGGACAATGAGCAGTTCTTC. Its protein is CASSSILADNEQFF.

This clonotype showed up many times. V is TRBV21-1 and J is TRBJ1-5; the table's D gene call, TRBD1, was not cross checked with the DNA. TRBV21-1 is listed as a pseudogene. The length of the CDR3 is 14 residues. CDR3 DNA sequence: TGTGCCAGCATTCAGGGAATCAGCCGTCAGCCCCAGCATTTT. Translating it yields CASIQGISRQPQHF.

This clonotype appeared many times. The J gene is TRBJ2-1, the V gene TRBV6-1, with TRBD2 matching over 12 bases. Trimming removed 6 bases from V and 8 bases from J; junction bases left unmatched: 8. The CDR3 runs to 15 residues. Germline V gene data show CDR1 as MNHNS and CDR2 as SASEGT. CDR3 DNA sequence: TGTGCCAGCAGATCTCTAGCGGGGGGGCGTTATGAGCAGTTCTTC. Its protein product is CASRSLAGGRYEQFF.

This chain links TRBV29-1 with TRBJ2-1; D uncertain. V lost 0 bases to trimming and J lost 9 bases, with 15 bases between them. The V gene's germline CDR1 is SQVTM and CDR2 ANQGSEA. CDR3 size: 14 residues. The CDR3 region has the DNA TGCAGCGTTGAAGATCCCTTACCCCACCCTGAGCAGTTCTTC. It is translated as CSVEDPLPHPEQFF.

This clonotype was found many times. The V gene is TRBV20-1, the J gene TRBJ2-1; 9 positions agree with TRBD2. CDR3 size: 16 residues. V shed 3 bases, J shed 13 bases, and the junction held 19 bases outside the gene matches. Germline CDR1 is DFQATT and CDR2 is SNEGSKA (reference sequence). The CDR3 loop reads CSASSTMREGLGKQFF. Here the CDR3 DNA reads TGCAGTGCTAGCTCCACTATGCGGGAGGGCCTAGGGAAACAGTTCTTC.

The V gene is TRBV4-2, the J gene TRBJ2-4; maybe TRBD1 (6 bases). The germline V and J ends were trimmed by 4 bases and 2 bases, with 18 bases remaining between them. The CDR3 is made up of 17 amino acids. Per the germline V gene, CDR1 is LGHNA and CDR2 is YNFKEQ. The CDR3 protein is CASSPGQGSVSKNIQYF. CDR3 nucleotide sequence: TGTGCCAGCAGCCCAGGTCAGGGGTCGGTTTCCAAAAACATTCAGTACTTC.

The chain links TRBV27 to TRBJ1-2; no clear D gene. CDR1 is MNHEY, CDR2 SMNVEV, per germline (reference sequence). Trimming shortened V by 6 bases and J by 5 bases, and 16 bases separated the two germline ends. CDR3 length: 14 amino acids. CDR3 bases: TGTGCCAGCAGCTGGGCCAAAGCGGGGTATGGCTACACCTTC. It translates to CASSWAKAGYGYTF.

This clonotype was counted ten times or more. This rearrangement joins TRBV7-2 to TRBJ2-7; D is undetermined. Germline lookup yields CDR1 SGHTA and CDR2 FQGNSA. Trimming took off 4 bases at V and 4 bases at J, with 14 bases between the two ends. The CDR3 totals 14 residues. The CDR3 sequence: CASSYGRAQYEQYF. CDR3 nucleotide sequence: TGTGCCAGCAGCTACGGACGGGCACAATACGAGCAGTACTTC.

This clonotype was seen repeatedly, ten times or more. For the CDR3, the DNA is TGCGCCAGCAGCCAAGTGTGGACAGTCATGAACACCGGGGAGCTGTTTTTT. Residues: CASSQVWTVMNTGELFF. V gene TRBV4-3 combines with J gene TRBJ2-2; D may be TRBD1 (6 bases). Trimming removed 1 base at V and 1 base at J, with 13 bases between. The CDR3 sequence is 17 residues long. Per the germline V gene, CDR1 is LGHNA and CDR2 is YSLEER.

This clonotype came up many times. The chain carries TRBV3-1 and TRBJ2-5; TRBD1 matches 7 bases. Losses at the gene ends were 2 bases for V and 1 base for J; bases not matched to a gene: 4. CDR1 LGHDT and CDR2 YNNKEL come from the germline V gene (reference sequence). CDR3 length: 15 amino acids. The CDR3 bases are TGTGCCAGCAGCCAAATACAGGGGTCCCAAGAGACCCAGTACTTC. Its protein product is CASSQIQGSQETQYF.

This clonotype was detected ten times or more. The chain employs TRBV3-1 and TRBJ2-1; tentatively, D is TRBD2 (5 bases). V gave up 2 bases and J gave up 5 bases, with 7 bases separating them. Germline V gene sequence: CDR1 LGHDT, CDR2 YNNKEL (reference sequence). The CDR3 spans 13 residues. Here the CDR3 DNA reads TGTGCCAGCAGCCAAACTAGGGACAATGAGCAGTTCTTC. The encoded protein is CASSQTRDNEQFF.

This clonotype was recorded many times. The CDR3 is CASSRGTGGQETQYF. The CDR3 bases are TGCGCCAGCAGCCGTGGGACAGGGGGGCAAGAGACCCAGTACTTC. The chain couples TRBV4-3 to TRBJ2-5; TRBD1 agrees at 11 bases. Germline CDR1 reads LGHNA; CDR2 reads YSLEER. The J segment lost 2 bases and the V segment lost 4 bases, leaving 3 bases of the junction unmatched. The CDR3 consists of 15 residues.

Ten or more counts support this clonotype. The rearrangement joins TRBV4-2 to TRBJ1-1; D remains ambiguous. The CDR3 runs 16 residues. Germline CDR1 LGHNA, CDR2 YNFKEQ. The ends were cut back, 0 bases at V and 6 bases at J, with 17 bases in the middle. The CDR3 DNA reads TGTGCCAGCAGCCAAGATAGACGGAGCACGGCCCCTGAAGCTTTCTTT. Its translation: CASSQDRRSTAPEAFF.

This clonotype has a count of ten or more. The chain has TRBV20-1 and TRBJ2-5; 7 bases match TRBD2. The germline V gene encodes CDR1 DFQATT and CDR2 SNEGSKA (reference sequence). The CDR3 contains 12 residues. V lost 5 bases to trimming and J lost 2 bases; unmatched junction nucleotides: 2. This CDR3 is CSASGGQETQYF. Here the CDR3 DNA reads TGCAGTGCTTCGGGGGGACAAGAGACCCAGTACTTC.

V and J are TRBV12-3 or TRBV12-4 and TRBJ1-1; D unresolved. Trimming pared 4 bases from V and 4 bases from J, leaving 7 bases between. The CDR3 covers 12 residues. Here the CDR3 DNA reads TGTGCCAGCAGTTACGGGAGCACTGAAGCTTTCTTT. Protein: CASSYGSTEAFF.